The next 23 T cell receptor beta chains were all read from a single sample in a study of T cell repertoires in cytomegalovirus infection. From the reads, TCRdb called clonotypes with MiXCR, one entry per CDR3 protein. Of approximately 550,000 distinct CDR3 sequences in the sample, 16% were seen once. Sequenced input: CD8+ T cells from PBMCs. These receptors originate from a human donor in good health (CMV status not recorded). Some clones in this sample may be carry-over from other donors' samples.

This sequence joins TRBV14 and TRBJ1-1, with D perhaps TRBD1 (5 bases). V was cut by 0 bases and J by 3 bases, with 11 bases left in between. From germline, CDR1 is SGHDN and CDR2 FVKESK. The length of the CDR3 is 15 residues. The DNA for the CDR3 is TGTGCCAGCAGCCAAGAAGAGGGACTGGACACTGAAGCTTTCTTT. Translating gives CASSQEEGLDTEAFF.

This clonotype was recorded many times. The CDR3 protein is CASSLELRQFF. As DNA, the CDR3 is TGTGCCAGCAGCTTGGAATTAAGGCAGTTCTTC. The rearrangement uses TRBV5-6 and TRBJ2-1, with D uncertain. Trimming pared 0 bases from V and 12 bases from J, leaving 7 bases between. The germline gives CDR1 SGHDT, CDR2 YYEEEE. CDR3 size: 11 residues.

The chain uses TRBV3-1 and TRBJ2-1; a weak D match, TRBD1 (7 bases). This CDR3 contains 19 residues. Trimming took off 0 bases at V and 2 bases at J, with 20 bases between the two ends. Germline V gene data show CDR1 as LGHDT and CDR2 as YNNKEL (reference sequence). Here the CDR3 DNA reads TGTGCCAGCAGCCAAGATTGGGGGGCAGGGGGGACCACCTACAATGAGCAGTTCTTC. Translation gives CASSQDWGAGGTTYNEQFF.

The chain has TRBV12-3 or TRBV12-4 and TRBJ1-1, with D hard to call. This CDR3 region has 16 residues. Trimming pared 7 bases from V and 1 base from J, leaving 19 bases between. This CDR3 reads CASTPGWGLGNTEAFF. The DNA for the CDR3 is TGTGCCAGCACCCCCGGGTGGGGTTTGGGGAACACTGAAGCTTTCTTT.

The chain uses TRBV20-1 and TRBJ1-6; D is possibly TRBD1 (6 bases). Germline V gene sequence: CDR1 DFQATT, CDR2 SNEGSKA (reference sequence). The V gene lost 5 bases and the J gene lost 6 bases, with 17 bases spanning the gap. This CDR3 contains 15 residues. The CDR3 coding sequence is TGCAGTGCTGTGCTGAGGTCGGGGGCTAATTCACCCCTCCACTTT. This gives the protein CSAVLRSGANSPLHF.

This clonotype was detected a few times. The chain recombines TRBV3-1 with TRBJ2-1; 7 nucleotides match TRBD1. CDR1 is LGHDT and CDR2 is YNNKEL in the germline V gene (reference sequence). The CDR3 runs to 16 residues. J lost 7 bases, V lost 2 bases, and 11 bases had no gene match. In DNA, the CDR3 is TGTGCCAGCAGCCAACCCGAGACAGGGAGTGGGAATGAGCAGTTCTTC. Translated, it gives CASSQPETGSGNEQFF.

In its sample, this clonotype was seen many times. This sequence joins TRBV7-2 and TRBJ1-1; D not resolved. The germline V and J ends were trimmed by 6 bases and 6 bases, with 17 bases remaining between them. Germline CDR1 is SGHTA and CDR2 is FQGNSA. The CDR3 extends over 14 amino acids. CDR3 residues: CASSFGRSQSEAFF. Written as DNA, the CDR3 is TGTGCCAGCAGTTTTGGACGCTCTCAATCTGAAGCTTTCTTT. Looking up the rest from reference TRBV7-2 and TRBJ1-1 gives the full variable domain: GAGVSQSPSNKVTEKGKDVELRCDPISGHTALYWYRQSLGQGLEFLIYFQGNSAPDKSGLPSDRFSAERTGGSVSTLTIQRTQQEDSAVYLCASSFGRSQSEAFFGQGTRLTVV.

This clonotype appeared many times. The chain links TRBV6-5 to TRBJ1-1, with no clear D. Looked up from germline, CDR1 is MNHEY and CDR2 is SVGAGI. The CDR3 contains 12 residues. V lost 0 bases and J 8 bases, leaving 7 bases between the germline ends. CDR3: CASSYSGWEAFF. CDR3 nucleotide sequence: TGTGCCAGCAGTTACTCTGGCTGGGAAGCTTTCTTT.

This clonotype has just a few counts. This chain links TRBV5-6 with TRBJ2-5, with D perhaps assigned TRBD1 or TRBD2 (5 bases each). V was shortened by 5 bases and J by 0 bases, with 14 bases between the two germline ends. The length of the CDR3 is 15 residues. Germline V gene sequence: CDR1 SGHDT, CDR2 YYEEEE. The CDR3 protein is CASRGPPGHQETQYF. The DNA of the CDR3 is TGTGCCAGCAGGGGACCTCCGGGGCACCAAGAGACCCAGTACTTC.

This clonotype was recorded many times. This chain links TRBV12-3 or TRBV12-4 with TRBJ1-2, with TRBD1 as a possible D gene (5 bases). The V end was cut by 4 bases, the J end by 6 bases, with 12 bases between. The CDR3 runs to 13 residues. The CDR3 DNA sequence: TGTGCCAGCAGTTCCGACAGCCAGCATGGCTACACCTTC. The encoded protein is CASSSDSQHGYTF.

The sample holds many counts of this clonotype. This sequence joins TRBV11-2 and TRBJ2-1; D is possibly TRBD2 (5 bases). Germline V gene lookup returns CDR1 SGHAT and CDR2 FQNNGV. The CDR3 totals 16 residues. Trimming removed 5 bases at V and 5 bases at J, with 19 bases between. CDR3 loop: CASSQLKRKTNNEQFF. CDR3 sequence (DNA): TGTGCCAGCAGCCAACTAAAGCGGAAAACCAACAATGAGCAGTTCTTC.

CDR3 protein: CAWSVGGGANVLTF. CDR3 sequence (DNA): TGTGCCTGGAGTGTAGGGGGTGGGGCCAACGTCCTGACTTTC. The chain uses TRBV30 and TRBJ2-6; TRBD1 might be the D (6 bases). The germline V gene encodes CDR1 GTSNPN and CDR2 SVGIG (reference sequence). This CDR3 has 14 residues. The germline V and J ends were trimmed by 0 bases and 3 bases, with 6 bases remaining between them.

This clonotype has a count of ten or more. This sequence joins TRBV28 and TRBJ2-1, with 7 nucleotides matching TRBD1. The CDR3 is made up of 16 amino acids. The V gene end was trimmed by 6 bases and the J gene end by 2 bases; junction bases not matched to a gene: 10. Germline CDR1 MDHEN, CDR2 SYDVKM. CDR3 DNA sequence: TGTGCCAGCAGCCCAGACAGGGCCCCCACCTACAATGAGCAGTTCTTC. This codes for CASSPDRAPTYNEQFF. The complete variable domain, with remaining parts taken from reference TRBV28 and TRBJ2-1, reads DVKVTQSSRYLVKRTGEKVFLECVQDMDHENMFWYRQDPGLGLRLIYFSYDVKMKEKGDIPEGYSVSREKKERFSLILESASTNQTSMYLCASSPDRAPTYNEQFFGPGTRLTVL.

The chain has TRBV5-1 and TRBJ2-7, with D perhaps matching TRBD1 (6 bases). Germline values: CDR1 SGHRS, CDR2 YFSETQ. Deletions cut 5 bases from V and 6 bases from J, with 12 bases between. This CDR3 contains 12 residues. The CDR3 DNA follows: TGCGCCAGCAGACCGGACAGACTCGAGCAGTACTTC. It specifies CASRPDRLEQYF. Based on the CDR3 plus reference TRBV5-1 and TRBJ2-7, the full variable domain is KAGVTQTPRYLIKTRGQQVTLSCSPISGHRSVSWYQQTPGQGLQFLFEYFSETQRNKGNFPGRFSGRQFSNSRSEMNVSTLELGDSALYLCASRPDRLEQYFGPGTRLTVT.

This clonotype showed up many times. The genes are TRBV6-6 and TRBJ1-5; D remains ambiguous. The CDR3 totals 15 residues. CDR1 is MNHNY, CDR2 SVGAGI, per germline (reference sequence). V was clipped by 6 bases and J by 4 bases, with 16 bases between them. In nucleotides, the CDR3 is TGTGCCAGCAGCCGCCCCGTAGAGCAAAATCAGCCCCAGCATTTT. Encoded protein: CASSRPVEQNQPQHF.

In its sample, this clonotype was seen many times. The V and J genes are TRBV2 and TRBJ1-6; tentatively, D is TRBD1 (5 bases). In germline, CDR1 is SNHLY, CDR2 FYNNEI. Deletions cut 3 bases from V and 2 bases from J, with 17 bases between. The CDR3 length is 18 residues. In DNA form, the CDR3 reads TGTGCCAGCAGTGATGCAGGGTTGTTGGAGGCCTATAATTCACCCCTCCACTTT. Translated: CASSDAGLLEAYNSPLHF.

This clonotype was observed a few times. Given a much more abundant clone one base away, this may be a read error. CDR3 amino acids: CASSSPRRDRGRNTEALF. CDR3 nucleotide sequence: TGTGCCAGCAGTTCCCCACGCCGGGACAGGGGGCGAAACACTGAAGCTTTATTT. The chain uses TRBV12-3 or TRBV12-4 and TRBJ1-1, with 12 bases matching TRBD1. CDR3 length equals 18 residues.

This clonotype was seen only a few times. This sequence joins TRBV7-9 and TRBJ1-5; 7 bases fit TRBD1. CDR3 length: 14 residues. The J segment lost 5 bases and the V segment lost 6 bases, leaving 7 bases of the junction unmatched. Germline V gene data show CDR1 as SEHNR and CDR2 as FQNEAQ (reference sequence). Here the CDR3 reads CASSSQGPHQPQHF. CDR3 in DNA: TGTGCCAGCAGTTCACAGGGGCCGCATCAGCCCCAGCATTTT.

V usage is TRBV24-1 and J usage is TRBJ2-7, with D possibly being TRBD1 (5 bases). The CDR3 has 15 residues. V lost 4 bases, J lost 8 bases, and 20 bases lay in between. CDR1 KGHDR and CDR2 SFDVKD come from the germline V gene. The CDR3: CATSDTKTAPGKQYF. CDR3 DNA sequence: TGTGCCACCAGTGACACAAAGACAGCACCGGGCAAGCAGTACTTC.

This clonotype was seen at least ten times. This chain joins TRBV11-2 and TRBJ1-6; 12 bases line up with TRBD1. The V segment lost 5 bases and the J segment 7 bases; nucleotides outside the gene matches: 6. The CDR3 is 16 residues long. Looked up from germline, CDR1 is SGHAT and CDR2 is FQNNGV. The chain's CDR3 is CASSGGTGGSNSPLHF. In nucleotides, the CDR3 is TGTGCCAGCAGCGGAGGGACAGGGGGCTCAAATTCACCCCTCCACTTT.

In its sample, this clonotype was seen a few times. The chain uses TRBV20-1 and TRBJ2-7; no firm D call. In germline, CDR1 is DFQATT, CDR2 SNEGSKA (reference sequence). V gave up 6 bases and J gave up 7 bases, with 13 bases separating them. The CDR3 covers 11 residues. The chain's CDR3 is CSARVRTEQYF. For the CDR3, the DNA is TGCAGTGCGCGTGTCAGAACTGAGCAGTACTTC.

This clonotype has a count of ten or more. V gene TRBV27 combines with J gene TRBJ1-5, with a tentative D call TRBD1 (6 bases). CDR1 is MNHEY, CDR2 SMNVEV, per germline (reference sequence). The CDR3 length is 14 residues. Deletions cut 6 bases from V and 3 bases from J, with 12 bases between. CDR3 nucleotides: TGTGCCAGCAGCTTCAGGGGCATCAATCAGCCCCAGCATTTT. It translates to CASSFRGINQPQHF.

The rearrangement links TRBV2 to TRBJ2-7, with TRBD2 matching 10 bases. From germline, CDR1 is SNHLY and CDR2 FYNNEI. J was trimmed by 0 bases and V by 6 bases; bases with no gene match: 5. The CDR3 loop spans 15 amino acids. CDR3 nucleotides: TGTGCCAGCAGCCTGACTAGCGGGCCCTCCTACGAGCAGTACTTC. Translating it yields CASSLTSGPSYEQYF. The full variable domain, rest sourced from reference TRBV2 and TRBJ2-7, is EPEVTQTPSHQVTQMGQEVILRCVPISNHLYFYWYRQILGQKVEFLVSFYNNEISEKSEIFDDQFSVERPDGSNFTLKIRSTKLEDSAMYFCASSLTSGPSYEQYFGPGTRLTVT.